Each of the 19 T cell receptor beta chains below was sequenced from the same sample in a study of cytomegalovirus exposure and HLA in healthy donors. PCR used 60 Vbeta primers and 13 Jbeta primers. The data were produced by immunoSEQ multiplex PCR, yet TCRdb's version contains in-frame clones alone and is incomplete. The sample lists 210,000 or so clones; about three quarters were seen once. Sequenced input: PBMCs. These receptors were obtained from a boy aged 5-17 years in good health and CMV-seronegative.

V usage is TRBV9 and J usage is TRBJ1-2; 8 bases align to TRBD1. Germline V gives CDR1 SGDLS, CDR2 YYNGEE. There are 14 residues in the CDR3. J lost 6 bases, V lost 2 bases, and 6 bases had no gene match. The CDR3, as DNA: TGTGCCAGCAGCGTGACAGGGGCATCGGATGGCTACACCTTC. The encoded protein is CASSVTGASDGYTF.

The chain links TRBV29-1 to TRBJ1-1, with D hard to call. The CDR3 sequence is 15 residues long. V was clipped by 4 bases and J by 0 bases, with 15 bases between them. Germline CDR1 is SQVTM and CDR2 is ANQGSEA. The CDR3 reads CSVARWAALNTEAFF. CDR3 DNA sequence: TGCAGCGTTGCCCGATGGGCCGCCCTGAACACTGAAGCTTTCTTT.

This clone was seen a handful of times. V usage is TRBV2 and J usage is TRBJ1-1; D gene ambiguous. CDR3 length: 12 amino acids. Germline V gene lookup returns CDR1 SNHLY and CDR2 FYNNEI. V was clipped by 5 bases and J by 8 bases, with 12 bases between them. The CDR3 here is CASSSQGSEAFF. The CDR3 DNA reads TGTGCCAGCAGTTCCCAAGGGAGCGAAGCTTTCTTT.

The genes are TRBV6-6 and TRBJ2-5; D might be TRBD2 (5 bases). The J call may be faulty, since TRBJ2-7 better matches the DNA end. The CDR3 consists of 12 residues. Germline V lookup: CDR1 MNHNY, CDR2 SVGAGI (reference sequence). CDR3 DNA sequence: TGTGCCAGCAGTCACCCGGGGTACGAGCAGTACTTC. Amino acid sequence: CASSHPGYEQYF.

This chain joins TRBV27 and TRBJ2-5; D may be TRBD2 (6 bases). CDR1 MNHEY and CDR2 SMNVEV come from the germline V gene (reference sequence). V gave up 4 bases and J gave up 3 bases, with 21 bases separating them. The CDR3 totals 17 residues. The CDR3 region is CASSSGKGEVGKETQYF. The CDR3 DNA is TGTGCCAGCAGTTCCGGTAAAGGGGAGGTTGGGAAAGAGACCCAGTACTTC.

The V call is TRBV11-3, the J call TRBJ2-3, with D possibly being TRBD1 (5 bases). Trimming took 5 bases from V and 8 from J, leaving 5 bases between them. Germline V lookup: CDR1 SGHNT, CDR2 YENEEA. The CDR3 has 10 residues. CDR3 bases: TGTGCCAGCAGCAGGGGTACGCAGTATTTT. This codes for CASSRGTQYF.

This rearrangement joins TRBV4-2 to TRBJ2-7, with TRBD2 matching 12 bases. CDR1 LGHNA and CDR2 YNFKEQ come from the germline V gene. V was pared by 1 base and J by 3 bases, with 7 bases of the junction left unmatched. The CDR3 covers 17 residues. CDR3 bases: TGTGCCAGCAGCCAAGGCGATCTAGCGGGGGGGTACTACGAGCAGTACTTC. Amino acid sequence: CASSQGDLAGGYYEQYF.

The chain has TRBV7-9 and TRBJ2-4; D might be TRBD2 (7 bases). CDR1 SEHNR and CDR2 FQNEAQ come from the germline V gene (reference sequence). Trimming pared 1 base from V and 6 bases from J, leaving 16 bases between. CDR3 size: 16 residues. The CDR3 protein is CASSLDGGGSGNIQYF. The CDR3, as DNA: TGTGCCAGCAGCTTAGATGGGGGGGGCAGCGGAAACATTCAGTACTTC. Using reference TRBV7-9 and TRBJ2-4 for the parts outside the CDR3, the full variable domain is DTGVSQNPRHKITKRGQNVTFRCDPISEHNRLYWYRQTLGQGPEFLTYFQNEAQLEKSRLLSDRFSAERPKGSFSTLEIQRTEQGDSAMYLCASSLDGGGSGNIQYFGAGTRLSVL.

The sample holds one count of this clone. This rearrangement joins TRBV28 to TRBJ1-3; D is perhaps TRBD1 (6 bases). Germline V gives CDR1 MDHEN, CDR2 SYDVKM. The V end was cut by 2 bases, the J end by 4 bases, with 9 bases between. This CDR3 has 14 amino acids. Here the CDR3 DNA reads TGTGCCAGCAGTTTAAGGGGGGGAGGAAACACCATATATTTT. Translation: CASSLRGGGNTIYF.

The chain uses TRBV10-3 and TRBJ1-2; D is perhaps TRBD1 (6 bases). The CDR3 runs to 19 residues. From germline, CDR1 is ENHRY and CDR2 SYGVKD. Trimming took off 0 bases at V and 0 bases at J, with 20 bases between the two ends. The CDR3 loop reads CAISESTNRRTATNYGYTF. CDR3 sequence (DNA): TGTGCCATCAGTGAGTCGACTAATAGGCGGACAGCAACTAACTATGGCTACACCTTC.

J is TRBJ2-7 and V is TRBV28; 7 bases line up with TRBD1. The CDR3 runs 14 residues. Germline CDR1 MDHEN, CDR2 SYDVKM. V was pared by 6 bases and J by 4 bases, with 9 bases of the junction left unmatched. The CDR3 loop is CASRNTGEWYEQYF. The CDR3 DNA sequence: TGTGCCAGCAGGAATACAGGGGAATGGTACGAGCAGTACTTC.

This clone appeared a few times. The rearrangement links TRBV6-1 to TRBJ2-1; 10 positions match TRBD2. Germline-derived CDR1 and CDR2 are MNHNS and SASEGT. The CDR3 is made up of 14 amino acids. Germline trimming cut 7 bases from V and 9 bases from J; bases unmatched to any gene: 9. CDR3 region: CASTPSGGVGEQFF. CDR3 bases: TGTGCCAGCACACCTAGCGGGGGAGTCGGTGAGCAGTTCTTC.

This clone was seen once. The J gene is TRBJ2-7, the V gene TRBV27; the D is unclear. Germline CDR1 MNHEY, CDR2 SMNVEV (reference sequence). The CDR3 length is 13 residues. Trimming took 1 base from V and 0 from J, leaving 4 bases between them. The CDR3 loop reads CASSLYSSYEQYF. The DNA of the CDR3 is TGTGCCAGCAGTTTATACAGCTCCTACGAGCAGTACTTC.

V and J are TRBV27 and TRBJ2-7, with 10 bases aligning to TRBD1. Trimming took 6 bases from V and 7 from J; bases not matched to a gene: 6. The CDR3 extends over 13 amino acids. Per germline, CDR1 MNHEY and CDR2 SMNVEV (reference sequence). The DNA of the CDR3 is TGTGCCAGCAGGACAGGGGGCTTGGGTGAGCAGTACTTC. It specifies CASRTGGLGEQYF.

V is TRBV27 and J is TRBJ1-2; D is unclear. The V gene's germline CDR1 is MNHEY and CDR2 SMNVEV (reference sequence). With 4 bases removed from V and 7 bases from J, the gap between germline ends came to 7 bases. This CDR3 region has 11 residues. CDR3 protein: CASSSGSGYTF. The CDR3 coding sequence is TGTGCCAGCAGTTCGGGGAGTGGCTACACCTTC.

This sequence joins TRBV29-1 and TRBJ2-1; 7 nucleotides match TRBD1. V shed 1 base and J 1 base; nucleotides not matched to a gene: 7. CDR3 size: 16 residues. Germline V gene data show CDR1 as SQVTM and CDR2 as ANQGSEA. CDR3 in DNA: TGCAGCGTTGAAGGAGTAGAGGGGGCGTCCTACAATGAGCAGTTCTTC. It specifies CSVEGVEGASYNEQFF.

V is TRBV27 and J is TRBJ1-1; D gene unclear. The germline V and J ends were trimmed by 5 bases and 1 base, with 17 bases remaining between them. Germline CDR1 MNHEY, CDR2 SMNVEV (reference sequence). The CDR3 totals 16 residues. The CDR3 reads CASSGFGDITNTEAFF. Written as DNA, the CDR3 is TGTGCCAGCAGTGGCTTCGGGGATATAACGAACACTGAAGCTTTCTTT.

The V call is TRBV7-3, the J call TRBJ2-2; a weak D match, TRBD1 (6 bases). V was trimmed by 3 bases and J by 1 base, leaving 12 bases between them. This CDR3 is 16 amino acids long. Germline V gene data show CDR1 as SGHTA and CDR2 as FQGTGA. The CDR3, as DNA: TGTGCCAGCAGCTTGGCTGGGGGCAAGAACACCGGGGAGCTGTTTTTT. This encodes CASSLAGGKNTGELFF.

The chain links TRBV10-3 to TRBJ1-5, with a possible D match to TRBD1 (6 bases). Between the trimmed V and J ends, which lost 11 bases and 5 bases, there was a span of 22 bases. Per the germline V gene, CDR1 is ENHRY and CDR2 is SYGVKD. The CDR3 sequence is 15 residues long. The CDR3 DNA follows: TGTGCCCCCGCGACCGGGACAATCCTGGATCAGCCCCAGCATTTT. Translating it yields CAPATGTILDQPQHF.